This T cell receptor beta chain was sequenced in a study of T-cell reconstitution after alpha-beta-depleted transplantation in children. Remarks on this clonotype: Its cognate antigen is unknown.

A library of TCRbeta sequences, prepared with unique molecular identifiers, was generated. MiXCR, applied by TCRdb to the PCR reads, yields one record per CDR3 protein. The profile shows about 350,000 distinct CDR3 sequences, under 20% of them singletons. Overall study findings and caveats: Diversity of TCRbeta at day 60 was high in some patients, arising from surviving recipient T cells and thymic progenitors. Several hundred expanded graft clones reportedly supplied alpha-beta T cells about two months after transplant. T-cell counts and diversity at one year post-transplant came mainly from newly produced T cells.

The TCR comes from a male patient aged 2-15 years who had a stem cell transplant for acute lymphoblastic leukemia, so the T cells may come from the graft donor. The sample in question was PBMCs, mostly from graft donor cells, obtained 360 days after TCRalphabeta/CD19-depleted stem cell transplant.

This CDR3 reads CASSSLRTSSEQYF. In DNA, the CDR3 is TGCGCCAGCAGCTCGCTTCGGACCTCATCAGAGCAGTACTTC. This chain connects TRBV5-1 to TRBJ2-7; D unresolved. Germline V gene lookup returns CDR1 SGHRS and CDR2 YFSETQ. Trimming removed 3 bases at V and 7 bases at J, with 17 bases between. The CDR3 is made up of 14 amino acids.